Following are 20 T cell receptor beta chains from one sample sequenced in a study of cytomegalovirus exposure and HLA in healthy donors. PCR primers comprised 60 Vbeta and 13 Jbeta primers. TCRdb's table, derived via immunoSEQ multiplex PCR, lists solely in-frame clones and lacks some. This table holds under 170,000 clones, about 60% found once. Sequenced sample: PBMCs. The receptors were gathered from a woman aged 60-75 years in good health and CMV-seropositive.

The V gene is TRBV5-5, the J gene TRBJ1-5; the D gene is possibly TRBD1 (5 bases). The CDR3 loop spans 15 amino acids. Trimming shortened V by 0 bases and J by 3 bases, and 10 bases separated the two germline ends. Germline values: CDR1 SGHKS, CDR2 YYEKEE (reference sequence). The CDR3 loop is CASSLEGVYNQPQHF. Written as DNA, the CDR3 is TGTGCCAGCAGCTTGGAAGGGGTATACAATCAGCCCCAGCATTTT.

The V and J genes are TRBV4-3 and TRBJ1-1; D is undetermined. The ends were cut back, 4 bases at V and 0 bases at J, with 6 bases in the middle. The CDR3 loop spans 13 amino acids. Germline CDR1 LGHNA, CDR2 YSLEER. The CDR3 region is CASSLQLNTEAFF. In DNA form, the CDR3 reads TGCGCCAGCAGCCTACAGCTGAACACTGAAGCTTTCTTT.

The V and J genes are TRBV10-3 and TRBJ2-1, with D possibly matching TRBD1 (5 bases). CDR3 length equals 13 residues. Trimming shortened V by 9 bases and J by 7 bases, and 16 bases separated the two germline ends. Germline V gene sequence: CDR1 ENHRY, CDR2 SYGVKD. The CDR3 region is CAIKQDVANEQFF. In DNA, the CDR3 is TGTGCCATAAAACAGGACGTGGCTAATGAGCAGTTCTTC.

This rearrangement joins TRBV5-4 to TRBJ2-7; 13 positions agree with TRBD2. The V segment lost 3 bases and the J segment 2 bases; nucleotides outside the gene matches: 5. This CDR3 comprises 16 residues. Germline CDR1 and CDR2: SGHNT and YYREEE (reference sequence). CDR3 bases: TGTGCCAGCAGCTCCCTCACTAGCGGGAGGGCCTACGAGCAGTACTTC. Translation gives CASSSLTSGRAYEQYF. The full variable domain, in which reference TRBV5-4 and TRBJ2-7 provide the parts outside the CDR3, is ETGVTQSPTHLIKTRGQQVTLRCSSQSGHNTVSWYQQALGQGPQFIFQYYREEENGRGNFPPRFSGLQFPNYSSELNVNALELDDSALYLCASSSLTSGRAYEQYFGPGTRLTVT.

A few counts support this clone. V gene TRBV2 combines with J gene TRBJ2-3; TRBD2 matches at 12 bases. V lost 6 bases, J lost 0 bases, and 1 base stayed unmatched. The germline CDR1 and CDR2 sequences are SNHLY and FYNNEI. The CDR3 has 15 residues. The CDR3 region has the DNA TGTGCCAGCAGGGGGACTAGCGGGAGCACAGATACGCAGTATTTT. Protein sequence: CASRGTSGSTDTQYF.

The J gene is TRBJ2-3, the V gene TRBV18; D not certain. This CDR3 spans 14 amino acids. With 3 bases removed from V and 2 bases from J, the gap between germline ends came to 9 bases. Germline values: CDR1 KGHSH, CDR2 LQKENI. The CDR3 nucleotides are TGTGCCAGCTCACCGAATACAAACACAGATACGCAGTATTTT. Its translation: CASSPNTNTDTQYF.

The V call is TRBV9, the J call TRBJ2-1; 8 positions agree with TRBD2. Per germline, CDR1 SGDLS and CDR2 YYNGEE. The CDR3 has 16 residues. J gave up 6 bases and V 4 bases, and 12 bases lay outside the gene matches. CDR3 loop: CASSNTGTRSFNEQFF. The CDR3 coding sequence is TGTGCCAGCAGCAATACCGGGACTAGATCTTTCAATGAGCAGTTCTTC.

The CDR3 loop is CASSLPSSGYNEQFF. CDR3 bases: TGCGCCAGCAGCTTACCGTCTAGCGGATACAATGAGCAGTTCTTC. The chain employs TRBV5-1 and TRBJ2-1, with 7 bases identical to TRBD2. V was clipped by 2 bases and J by 4 bases; unmatched bases: 6. Looked up from germline, CDR1 is SGHRS and CDR2 is YFSETQ. The CDR3 runs 15 residues.

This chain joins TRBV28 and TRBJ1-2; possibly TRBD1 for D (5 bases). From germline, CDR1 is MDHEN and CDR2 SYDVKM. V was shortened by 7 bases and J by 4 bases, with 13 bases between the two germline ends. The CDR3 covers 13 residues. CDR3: CASNPTEPYGYTF. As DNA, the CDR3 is TGTGCCAGCAACCCGACAGAGCCCTATGGCTACACCTTC.

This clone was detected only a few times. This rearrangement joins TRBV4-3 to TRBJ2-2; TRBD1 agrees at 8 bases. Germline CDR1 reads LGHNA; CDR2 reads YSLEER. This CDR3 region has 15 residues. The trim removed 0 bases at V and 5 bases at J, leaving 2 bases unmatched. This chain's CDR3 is CASSQEDRVTGELFF. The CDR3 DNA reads TGCGCCAGCAGCCAAGAGGACAGGGTTACCGGGGAGCTGTTTTTT.

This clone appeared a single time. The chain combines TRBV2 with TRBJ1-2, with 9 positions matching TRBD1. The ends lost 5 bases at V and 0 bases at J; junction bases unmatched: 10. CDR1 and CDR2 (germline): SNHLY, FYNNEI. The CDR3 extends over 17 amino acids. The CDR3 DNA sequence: TGTGCCAGCAGTTTTATCTTAAGACAGGGGGCTAACTATGGCTACACCTTC. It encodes CASSFILRQGANYGYTF.

CDR3 loop: CASSPLGQVGQPQHF. In DNA form, the CDR3 reads TGTGCCAGCTCACCACTGGGGCAGGTCGGGCAGCCCCAGCATTTT. The V gene is TRBV18, the J gene TRBJ1-5; perhaps TRBD1 as D (5 bases). There are 15 residues in the CDR3. CDR1 and CDR2 (germline): KGHSH, LQKENI. V lost 1 base, J lost 7 bases, and 14 bases lay in between. Variable domain in full (rest from reference TRBV18 and TRBJ1-5): NAGVMQNPRHLVRRRGQEARLRCSPMKGHSHVYWYRQLPEEGLKFMVYLQKENIIDESGMPKERFSAEFPKEGPSILRIQQVVRGDSAAYFCASSPLGQVGQPQHFGDGTRLSIL.

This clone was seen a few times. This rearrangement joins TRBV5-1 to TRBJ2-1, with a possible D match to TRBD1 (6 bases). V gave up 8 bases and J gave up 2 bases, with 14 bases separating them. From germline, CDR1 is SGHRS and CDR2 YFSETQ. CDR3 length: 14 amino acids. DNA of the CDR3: TGCGCCAGTAGAATACAGGGTGCCTACAATGAGCAGTTCTTC. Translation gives CASRIQGAYNEQFF.

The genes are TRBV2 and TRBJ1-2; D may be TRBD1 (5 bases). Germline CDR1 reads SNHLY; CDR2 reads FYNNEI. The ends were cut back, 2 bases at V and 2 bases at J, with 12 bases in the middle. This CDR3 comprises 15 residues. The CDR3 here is CASSESARQNYGYTF. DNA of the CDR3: TGTGCCAGCAGTGAAAGCGCTCGACAGAACTATGGCTACACCTTC.

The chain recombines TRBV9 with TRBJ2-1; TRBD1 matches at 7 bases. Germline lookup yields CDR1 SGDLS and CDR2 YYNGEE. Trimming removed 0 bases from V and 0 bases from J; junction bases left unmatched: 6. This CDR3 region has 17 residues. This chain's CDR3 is CASSVATGVSSYNEQFF. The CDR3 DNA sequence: TGTGCCAGCAGCGTAGCTACAGGGGTTAGCTCCTACAATGAGCAGTTCTTC.

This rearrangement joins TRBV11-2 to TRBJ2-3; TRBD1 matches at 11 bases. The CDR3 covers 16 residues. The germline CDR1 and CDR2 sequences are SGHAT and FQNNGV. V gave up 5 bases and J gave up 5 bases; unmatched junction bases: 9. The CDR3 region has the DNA TGTGCCAGCAGCGGAACCGGGACAGGGGGTAGAGATACGCAGTATTTT. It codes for CASSGTGTGGRDTQYF.

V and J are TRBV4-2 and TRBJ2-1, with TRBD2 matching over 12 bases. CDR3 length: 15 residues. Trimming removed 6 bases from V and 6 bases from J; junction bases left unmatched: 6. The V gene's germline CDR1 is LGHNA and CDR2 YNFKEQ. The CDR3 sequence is CASRRLAGESNEQFF. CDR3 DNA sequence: TGTGCCAGCAGACGACTAGCGGGAGAAAGCAATGAGCAGTTCTTC.

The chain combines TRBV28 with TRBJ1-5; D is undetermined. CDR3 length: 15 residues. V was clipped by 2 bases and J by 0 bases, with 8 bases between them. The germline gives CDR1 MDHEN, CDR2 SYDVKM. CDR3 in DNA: TGTGCCAGCAGTTTAGGGGAGTTTAGCAATCAGCCCCAGCATTTT. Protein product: CASSLGEFSNQPQHF.

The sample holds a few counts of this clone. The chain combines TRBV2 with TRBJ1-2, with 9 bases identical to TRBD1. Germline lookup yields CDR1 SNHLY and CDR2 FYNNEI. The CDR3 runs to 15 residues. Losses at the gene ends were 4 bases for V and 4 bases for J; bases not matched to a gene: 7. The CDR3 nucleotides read TGTGCCAGCAGTGGGGGACAGGGCGTTGGCTATGGCTACACCTTC. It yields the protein CASSGGQGVGYGYTF.

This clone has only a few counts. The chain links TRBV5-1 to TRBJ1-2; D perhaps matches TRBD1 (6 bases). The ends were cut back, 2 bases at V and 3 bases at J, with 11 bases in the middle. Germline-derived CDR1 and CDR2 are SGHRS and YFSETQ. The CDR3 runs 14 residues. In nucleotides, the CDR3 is TGCGCCAGCAGCTTACAGGGTGCGGACTATGGCTACACCTTC. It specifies CASSLQGADYGYTF.